This is a list of T cell receptor beta chains from one sample in a study of beta chain features in type 1 diabetes. Produced via immunoSEQ multiplex PCR; TCRdb's table is partial and in-frame only. This table has some 660,000 clones, more than 12% appearing once. The sequenced sample consisted of naive CD4+ T cells from blood. These receptors were taken from a man younger than 35 with type 1 diabetes. The CDR3 runs from the conserved cysteine through the conserved F or W. Expanded clones get a size class; other rows say once, few or many, or leave the size out.

>.|TRBV18
CASSPLEGNQPQHF
>few|TRBV29-1
CSVSPGGASHTF
>.|TRBV4-2
CASSQDQSETQYF
>.|TRBV7-6
CASSNRERGSSYNEQFF
>few|TRBV30
CAWTPWDRVGTEAFF
>few|TRBV30
CAWSVSTDTQYF
>few|TRBV7-2
CASSLGNPGSYEQYF
>few|TRBV6-5
CASSGPLTYEQYF
>few|TRBV7-2
CASSLGAGGPYEQYF
>few|TRBV20-1
CSAKEETQYF
>.|TRBV4-1
CASSQGENSPLHF
>.|TRBV18
CASSPQTPFSYEQYF
>.|TRBV6-1
CASSIQGLNTEAFF
>.|TRBV6-5
CASRPTAHTYEQYF
>few|TRBV29-1
CSVGASSNQPQHF
>.|TRBV11-2
CASSLWGGREQYF
>few|TRBV5-1
CASSFGSSFDNEQFF
>few|TRBV7-2
CASSRLAGVPDTQYF
>.|TRBV2
CASRNSGGDTQYF
>many|TRBV5-6
CASSLAADQFF
>few|TRBV4-1
CASSQGGPGTDTQYF